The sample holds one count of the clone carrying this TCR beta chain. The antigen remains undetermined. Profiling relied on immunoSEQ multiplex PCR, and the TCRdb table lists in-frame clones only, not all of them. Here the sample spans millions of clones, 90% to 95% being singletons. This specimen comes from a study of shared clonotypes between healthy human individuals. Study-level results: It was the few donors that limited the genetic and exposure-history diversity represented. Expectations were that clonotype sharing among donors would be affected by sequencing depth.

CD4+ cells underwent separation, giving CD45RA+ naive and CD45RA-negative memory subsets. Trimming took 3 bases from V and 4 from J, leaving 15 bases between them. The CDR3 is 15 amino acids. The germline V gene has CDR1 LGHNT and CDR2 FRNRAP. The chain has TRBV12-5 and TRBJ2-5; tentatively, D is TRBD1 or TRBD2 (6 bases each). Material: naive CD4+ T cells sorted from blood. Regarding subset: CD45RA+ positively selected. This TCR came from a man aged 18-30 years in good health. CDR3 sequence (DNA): TGTGCTAGTGGTTTTACGGGCAGGGGAGGAGAGACCCAGTACTTC. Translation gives CASGFTGRGGETQYF.